The next 11 T cell receptor beta chains were all read from a single sample in a study of metastatic and nonmetastatic thyroid tumors. TCRdb re-analyzed the PCR reads through MiXCR. The sample has around 30,000 clones; approximately 15% are singletons. Treatment of any kind had been given to no patient before thyroid surgery. The specimen was blood. These receptor sequences come from a female donor with papillary thyroid cancer or a benign thyroid nodule (not recorded which). Some clones in this sample may be carry-over from other donors' samples.

The CDR3 loop is CASSGLAGPEQYF. In nucleotides, the CDR3 is TGTGCCAGCAGTGGACTAGCGGGTCCCGAGCAGTACTTC. This chain links TRBV28 with TRBJ2-7, with 11 bases lining up with TRBD2. Germline CDR1 and CDR2: MDHEN and SYDVKM. Unmatched junction bases numbered 3, after V lost 5 bases and J lost 6 bases. The CDR3 loop spans 13 amino acids.

There are many counts of this clone. The V gene is TRBV20-1, the J gene TRBJ2-1; 15 bases fit TRBD2. This CDR3 region has 17 residues. Germline-derived CDR1 and CDR2 are DFQATT and SNEGSKA (reference sequence). The V gene end was trimmed by 0 bases and the J gene end by 6 bases; junction bases not matched to a gene: 6. The CDR3 coding sequence is TGCAGTGCTAGAGATTGGACTAGCGGGAGGGCCAGCAATGAGCAGTTCTTC. Protein: CSARDWTSGRASNEQFF.

This clone has ten or more counts. V gene TRBV9 combines with J gene TRBJ1-1; D ambiguous. This CDR3 is built from 14 residues. Per germline, CDR1 SGDLS and CDR2 YYNGEE. V lost 2 bases, J lost 7 bases, and 15 bases lay in between. CDR3 residues: CASSVEGQEGEAFF. Here the CDR3 DNA reads TGTGCCAGCAGCGTTGAAGGTCAAGAGGGTGAAGCTTTCTTT. Filled out from reference TRBV9 and TRBJ1-1, the complete variable domain reads DSGVTQTPKHLITATGQRVTLRCSPRSGDLSVYWYQQSLDQGLQFLIQYYNGEERAKGNILERFSAQQFPDLHSELNLSSLELGDSALYFCASSVEGQEGEAFFGQGTRLTVV.

The rearrangement uses TRBV14 and TRBJ1-2; D is ambiguous. Germline CDR1 is SGHDN and CDR2 is FVKESK. The germline V and J ends were trimmed by 0 bases and 5 bases, with 16 bases remaining between them. The CDR3 contains 16 residues. The CDR3 coding sequence is TGTGCCAGCAGCCAAGATGCGGCCTCCTTATTGTATGGCTACACCTTC. Its protein is CASSQDAASLLYGYTF.

This clone was seen many times. An end of the junction differs from the germline gene, which may be a read error. This rearrangement joins TRBV6-1 to TRBJ2-1; TRBD2 aligns across 9 bases. Germline V lookup: CDR1 MNHNS, CDR2 SASEGT. This CDR3 is 14 amino acids long. CDR3 sequence (DNA): TGTGCCAGCAGTGGGACTAGCGAGAGCGGTGAGCGGTTCTTC. Translation: CASSGTSESGERFF.

There are many counts of this clone. As DNA, the CDR3 is TGTGCCAGCATAGGTATTCGGGTGTCCTATAATTCACCCCTCCACTTT. Residues: CASIGIRVSYNSPLHF. V and J are TRBV28 and TRBJ1-6; unclear D gene. The CDR3 is 16 amino acids. V was cut by 7 bases and J by 1 base, with 14 bases left in between. The germline CDR1 and CDR2 sequences are MDHEN and SYDVKM.

This clone showed up many times. This chain links TRBV5-1 with TRBJ2-5, with 7 bases identical to TRBD2. Trimming removed 0 bases from V and 5 bases from J; junction bases left unmatched: 7. The CDR3 sequence is 15 residues long. Germline V lookup: CDR1 SGHRS, CDR2 YFSETQ. CDR3 sequence: CASSLGISTSETQYF. As DNA, the CDR3 is TGCGCCAGCAGCTTGGGAATCTCGACTAGCGAGACCCAGTACTTC.

The table lists this clone with many counts. The V and J genes are TRBV6-2 or TRBV6-3 and TRBJ1-1, with D unresolved. This CDR3 spans 13 amino acids. Trimming took 4 bases from V and 6 from J, leaving 12 bases between them. Per germline, CDR1 MNHEY and CDR2 SVGEGT. The CDR3 bases are TGTGCCAGCAGTTCTCCTCTGGCAGCTGAAGCTTTCTTT. Its protein is CASSSPLAAEAFF.

This clone was seen repeatedly, ten times or more. This may be a read error: a much more frequent sequence differs by one nucleotide. Distinct nucleotide sequences in the sample also encode this CDR3. This rearrangement joins TRBV20-1 to TRBJ2-7, with 10 bases lining up with TRBD2. Germline V gene sequence: CDR1 DFQATT, CDR2 SNEGSKA (reference sequence). CDR3 length: 13 amino acids. The CDR3 loop is CSVQRGGTYEQYF. DNA of the CDR3: TGCAGTGTCCAGCGGGGGGGCACCTACGAGCAGTACTTT.

The sample holds many counts of this clone. The CDR3, as DNA: TGTGCCAGCAGCCAAGTCGGCAGGGAGGGCGGCTACACCTTC. Amino acid sequence: CASSQVGREGGYTF. This chain connects TRBV3-1 to TRBJ1-2; tentatively, D is TRBD1 (5 bases). Germline CDR1 reads LGHDT; CDR2 reads YNNKEL (reference sequence). The CDR3 runs 14 residues. With 1 base removed from V and 8 bases from J, the gap between germline ends came to 14 bases.

This clone is judged medium-sized. The chain links TRBV20-1 to TRBJ2-3; D is possibly TRBD2 (5 bases). Germline CDR1 DFQATT, CDR2 SNEGSKA (reference sequence). This CDR3 spans 15 amino acids. CDR3 in amino acids: CSATPSLNMGDTQYF. The CDR3 nucleotides read TGCAGCGCCACACCTAGCTTAAATATGGGAGATACGCAGTATTTT.